What follows are 20 T cell receptor beta chains derived from one specimen sequenced in a study of cytomegalovirus exposure and HLA in healthy donors. Method: immunoSEQ multiplex PCR; TCRdb's copy keeps in-frame clones and lacks some. The sample consists of a few hundred thousand clones, approximately 85% of them appearing once. Sequencing was carried out using PBMCs. Receptors were obtained from a man aged 25 to 40 in good health and CMV-seronegative.

The chain employs TRBV10-3 and TRBJ2-2; 7 nucleotides agree with TRBD1. CDR3 length: 15 residues. The germline V gene has CDR1 ENHRY and CDR2 SYGVKD. Losses at the gene ends were 2 bases for V and 3 bases for J; bases not matched to a gene: 3. The CDR3 is CAISERGQDTGELFF. The CDR3 DNA reads as TGTGCCATCAGTGAGCGAGGACAGGACACCGGGGAGCTGTTTTTT.

This clone occurred a few times. The chain combines TRBV16 with TRBJ1-2; unclear D gene. The CDR3 loop spans 11 amino acids. Germline loops: CDR1 KGHSY, CDR2 FQNENV. The V end lost 4 bases, the J end lost 7 bases, and 7 bases lay between the germline ends. CDR3 loop: CASSPRSGYTF. CDR3 sequence (DNA): TGTGCCAGCAGCCCCCGTAGTGGCTACACCTTC.

The V gene is TRBV4-1, the J gene TRBJ2-1; 8 bases align to TRBD2. J gave up 2 bases and V 0 bases, and 9 bases lay outside the gene matches. The CDR3 length is 18 residues. Germline V gene sequence: CDR1 MGHRA, CDR2 YSYEKL. For the CDR3, the DNA is TGCGCCAGCAGCCAAGAACCCCTCGCGGGGGGCCCCTACAATGAGCAGTTCTTC. Translating gives CASSQEPLAGGPYNEQFF.

The chain combines TRBV5-1 with TRBJ2-7; unclear D gene. The CDR3 has 16 amino acids. The germline CDR1 and CDR2 sequences are SGHRS and YFSETQ. V lost 0 bases and J 2 bases, leaving 15 bases between the germline ends. The CDR3 region is CASSLEGSGRTYEQYF. The CDR3 bases are TGCGCCAGCAGCTTGGAAGGTTCAGGCAGGACCTACGAGCAGTACTTC.

The gene calls are TRBV27 and TRBJ2-2; D gene unclear. The germline gives CDR1 MNHEY, CDR2 SMNVEV (reference sequence). This CDR3 contains 11 residues. Trimming shortened V by 3 bases and J by 8 bases, and 4 bases separated the two germline ends. CDR3 nucleotides: TGTGCCAGCAGTTTTCTTGGGGAGCTGTTTTTT. It specifies CASSFLGELFF.

This clone was recorded only once. This sequence joins TRBV19 and TRBJ2-4; 8 bases agree with TRBD2. Germline assignment: CDR1 LNHDA and CDR2 SQIVND (reference sequence). Trimming cost V 5 bases and J 1 base; bases outside gene matches: 10. The CDR3 consists of 17 residues. The DNA of the CDR3 is TGTGCCAGTAGTGAAGTAGCGGGGATAGCGGCCAAAAACATTCAGTACTTC. This sequence encodes CASSEVAGIAAKNIQYF.

The genes are TRBV7-2 and TRBJ2-3; 8 nucleotides line up with TRBD2. The germline gives CDR1 SGHTA, CDR2 FQGNSA. This CDR3 is 17 amino acids long. V lost 0 bases to trimming and J lost 4 bases; unmatched junction nucleotides: 9. CDR3 DNA: TGTGCCAGCAGCTTAGCCCATCTGGCGGGGGGCCCAGATACGCAGTATTTT. Translated: CASSLAHLAGGPDTQYF.

This clone is a singleton in its sample. The chain joins TRBV28 to TRBJ2-3; 7 nucleotides align to TRBD1. Trimming at V came to 6 bases and at J to 3 bases, leaving 15 bases not matched to a gene. Germline V gene data show CDR1 as MDHEN and CDR2 as SYDVKM. This CDR3 is built from 17 residues. This chain's CDR3 is CASSSRQGTRRTDTQYF. In nucleotides, the CDR3 is TGTGCCAGCAGCTCTCGACAGGGCACCCGGCGAACAGATACGCAGTATTTT.

The gene calls are TRBV2 and TRBJ1-2; no reliable D call. V lost 4 bases, J lost 3 bases, and 9 bases lay in between. CDR1 and CDR2 from the germline V gene are SNHLY and FYNNEI. This CDR3 comprises 13 residues. The CDR3 DNA is TGTGCCAGCAGTGCGGAGAGGGACTATGGCTACACCTTC. Its translation is CASSAERDYGYTF.

This clone was counted many times. The chain couples TRBV6-5 to TRBJ1-6; TRBD1 matches at 7 bases. CDR3 length: 13 amino acids. V shed 6 bases and J 10 bases; nucleotides not matched to a gene: 6. Germline loops: CDR1 MNHEY, CDR2 SVGAGI. CDR3 loop: CASSPGTVSPLHF. DNA for the CDR3: TGTGCCAGCAGCCCAGGGACAGTCTCACCCCTCCACTTT.

In DNA form, the CDR3 reads TGCGCCAGCTCGGACAGGGGTTTATCCTATAATTCACCCCTCCACTTT. It is translated as CASSDRGLSYNSPLHF. The chain is built from TRBV5-1 and TRBJ1-6, with TRBD1 identical over 9 bases. CDR3 length: 16 amino acids. The germline V gene encodes CDR1 SGHRS and CDR2 YFSETQ. V was clipped by 7 bases and J by 1 base; unmatched bases: 6.

The gene calls are TRBV10-3 and TRBJ2-7; 9 nucleotides agree with TRBD2. This CDR3 is built from 15 residues. The V and J ends lost 3 bases and 3 bases, in that order; junction bases with no gene match: 6. Germline V gives CDR1 ENHRY, CDR2 SYGVKD. The CDR3 loop reads CAISEKSGGLYEQYF. The CDR3 region has the DNA TGTGCCATCAGTGAAAAGAGCGGGGGGCTCTACGAGCAGTACTTC.

This chain links TRBV18 with TRBJ1-2; D is unclear. V was cut by 3 bases and J by 5 bases, with 10 bases left in between. Germline V gene sequence: CDR1 KGHSH, CDR2 LQKENI. CDR3 length: 13 residues. The CDR3 reads CASSPTAGYGYTF. The DNA for the CDR3 is TGTGCCAGCTCACCCACAGCCGGATATGGCTACACCTTC. Based on the CDR3 plus reference TRBV18 and TRBJ1-2, the full variable domain is NAGVMQNPRHLVRRRGQEARLRCSPMKGHSHVYWYRQLPEEGLKFMVYLQKENIIDESGMPKERFSAEFPKEGPSILRIQQVVRGDSAAYFCASSPTAGYGYTFGSGTRLTVV.

The rearrangement joins TRBV10-1 to TRBJ2-7, with D unclear. CDR3 size: 12 residues. Trimming left V 5 bases short and J 0 bases short, with 5 bases between. Germline V lookup: CDR1 WNHNN, CDR2 SYGVQD (reference sequence). CDR3 residues: CASSLSSYEQYF. For the CDR3, the DNA is TGCGCCAGCAGTTTGAGCTCCTACGAGCAGTACTTC.

The chain couples TRBV29-1 to TRBJ1-2; possibly TRBD1 for D (6 bases). Between the trimmed V and J ends, which lost 1 base and 4 bases, there was a span of 13 bases. The CDR3 runs 14 residues. Germline V gives CDR1 SQVTM, CDR2 ANQGSEA. The CDR3, as DNA: TGCAGCGTTGAAGGCGGGGGCAGGGCCTATGGCTACACCTTC. Translating it yields CSVEGGGRAYGYTF.

In DNA, the CDR3 is TGTGCCAGCAGCGTGAACAGCAACACTGAAGCTTTCTTT. This translates into CASSVNSNTEAFF. V and J are TRBV9 and TRBJ1-1; D uncertain. CDR3 length: 13 amino acids. The germline V gene has CDR1 SGDLS and CDR2 YYNGEE. V lost 2 bases and J 2 bases, leaving 7 bases between the germline ends.

This chain joins TRBV6-5 and TRBJ1-2, with D unresolved. This CDR3 is 12 amino acids long. CDR1 MNHEY and CDR2 SVGAGI come from the germline V gene. V lost 7 bases and J lost 6, with 12 bases in between. DNA of the CDR3: TGTGCCAGCAAGGGAGACGCCAATGGCTACACCTTC. Translated: CASKGDANGYTF.

J is TRBJ1-4 and V is TRBV7-2; D is possibly TRBD1 (5 bases). The CDR3 has 14 amino acids. Germline V gene lookup returns CDR1 SGHTA and CDR2 FQGNSA. V shed 2 bases and J shed 11 bases, with 15 bases lying between them. The CDR3 region has the DNA TGTGCCAGCAGCTTATTCGACAGCCGTGAGAAACTGTTTTTT. It codes for CASSLFDSREKLFF.

The V gene is TRBV9, the J gene TRBJ2-5, with a tentative D call TRBD2 (6 bases). This CDR3 is 13 amino acids long. Trimming removed 7 bases from V and 1 base from J, with 11 bases in between. Germline-derived CDR1 and CDR2 are SGDLS and YYNGEE. The CDR3 here is CASGRDFQETQYF. The CDR3 DNA is TGTGCCAGCGGCCGGGACTTCCAAGAGACCCAGTACTTC.

This clone came up once. V usage is TRBV27 and J usage is TRBJ1-2; D uncertain. The V gene lost 5 bases and the J gene lost 6 bases, with 13 bases spanning the gap. CDR3 size: 13 residues. The germline V gene has CDR1 MNHEY and CDR2 SMNVEV (reference sequence). The CDR3 nucleotides are TGTGCCAGCAGTCCGAGATCCCGAGATGGCTACACCTTC. Its translation: CASSPRSRDGYTF.